This TCR beta chain emerged from a study of radiotherapy plus CTLA-4 blockade in lung cancer. Study-wide context: Patients showed objective responses in 15% to 20% of cases, and disease control was achieved by under 35%.

Produced via immunoSEQ multiplex PCR; TCRdb's table is partial and in-frame only. The data contain about 50,000 clones, 80% to 90% of them singletons. General study results and limits: The best predictor of response was reported to be early blood T cell clone dynamics, with interferon-beta.

About this clone itself: Its antigen is as yet unknown.

This receptor was identified in a human donor with non-small cell lung cancer whose response to radiotherapy plus ipilimumab could not be evaluated. The source material was peripheral blood, sampled from a patient treated with radiotherapy plus ipilimumab.

CDR3 protein: CASSVAPQGGFNEQYF. The CDR3 nucleotides are TGTGCCAGCAGCGTAGCACCCCAGGGAGGTTTCAACGAGCAGTACTTC. The gene calls are TRBV9 and TRBJ2-5, with D possibly TRBD2 on 6 matching bases. The tail of the sequence fits TRBJ2-7 better, so the J call may be wrong. The V gene's germline CDR1 is SGDLS and CDR2 YYNGEE. The CDR3 totals 16 residues.